The TCR beta chain under discussion was sequenced for a study of shared T cell receptors in the human thymus. The CDR3 consists of 15 residues. Germline lookup yields CDR1 MNHEY and CDR2 SMNVEV (reference sequence). V was shortened by 0 bases and J by 3 bases, with 11 bases between the two germline ends. Assay used: immunoSEQ multiplex PCR; TCRdb lists only in-frame clones, some missing. The data contain hundreds of thousands of clones, approximately 90% of them singletons. Another study also made use of these data, one on human thymus T cells. That source notes: Obtained as resections during corrective heart surgery, the thymus tissue was then studied. It looked as if thymic and blood repertoires used V and J genes in a biased way. A high degree of thymic repertoire overlap among unrelated individuals was reported in related research.

This chain uses TRBV27 with TRBJ1-1; the D gene is possibly TRBD1 (5 bases). Sequenced material: thymocytes. This clonotype was sampled from a boy less than two years old with a congenital heart defect. The CDR3 loop reads CASSLSAPGYTEAFF. CDR3 nucleotide sequence: TGTGCCAGCAGTTTATCAGCCCCAGGGTACACTGAAGCTTTCTTT.